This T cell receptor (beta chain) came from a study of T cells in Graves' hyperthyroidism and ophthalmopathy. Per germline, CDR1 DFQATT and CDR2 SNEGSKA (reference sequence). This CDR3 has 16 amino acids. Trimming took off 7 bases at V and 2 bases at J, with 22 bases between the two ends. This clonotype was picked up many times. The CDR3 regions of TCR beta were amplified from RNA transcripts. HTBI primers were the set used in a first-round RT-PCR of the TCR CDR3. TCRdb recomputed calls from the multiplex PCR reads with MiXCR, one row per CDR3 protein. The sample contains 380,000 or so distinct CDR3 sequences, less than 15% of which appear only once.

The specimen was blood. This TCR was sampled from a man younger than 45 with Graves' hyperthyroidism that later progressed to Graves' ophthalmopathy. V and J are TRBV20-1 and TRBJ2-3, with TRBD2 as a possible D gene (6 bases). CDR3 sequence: CSDRGALNLHTDTQYF. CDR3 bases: TGCAGTGATCGCGGGGCTCTGAACCTACACACAGATACGCAGTATTTT.